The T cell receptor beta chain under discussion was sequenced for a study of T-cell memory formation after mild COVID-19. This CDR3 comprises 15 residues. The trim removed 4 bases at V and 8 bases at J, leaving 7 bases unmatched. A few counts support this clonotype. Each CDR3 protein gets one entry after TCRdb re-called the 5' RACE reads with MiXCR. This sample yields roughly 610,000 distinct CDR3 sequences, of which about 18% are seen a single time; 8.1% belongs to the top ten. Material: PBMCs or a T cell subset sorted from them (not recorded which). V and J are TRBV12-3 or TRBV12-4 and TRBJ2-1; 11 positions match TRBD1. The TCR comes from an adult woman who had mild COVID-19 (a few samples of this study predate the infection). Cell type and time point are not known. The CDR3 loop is CASSYRDRGYHEQFF. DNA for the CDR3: TGTGCCAGCAGTTACAGGGACAGGGGGTATCATGAGCAGTTCTTC.